The T cell receptor (beta chain) under discussion was sequenced for a study of T-cell memory formation after mild COVID-19. Study-wide results and limits: Some clones that responded were present in memory (sampled pre-infection), which suggests cross-reactive memory joined. The CD4+ clones that contracted clustered mainly within CM and EM, and the CD8+ clones concentrated in EMRA. The authors did not confirm SARS-CoV-2 specificity of second-wave clones peaking day 37.

This CDR3 spans 16 amino acids. The V gene lost 4 bases and the J gene lost 5 bases, with 18 bases spanning the gap. Looked up from germline, CDR1 is SEHNR and CDR2 is FQNEAQ (reference sequence). This clonotype was found many times. Its antigen is as yet unknown. 5'RACE, which relied on constant-segment primers, yielded TCR alpha and TCR beta cDNA libraries carrying sample barcodes and UMIs. In TCRdb, the 5' RACE reads were re-called with MiXCR into one record per CDR3 protein. The sample records approximately 150,000 distinct CDR3 sequences, over 10% being singletons. The material sequenced was PBMCs or a T cell subset sorted from them (not recorded which). The chain combines TRBV7-9 with TRBJ2-1; D is perhaps TRBD2 (5 bases). This TCR was sampled from a man younger than 35 who had mild COVID-19 (a few samples of this study predate the infection). Cell type and time point are not known. The chain's CDR3 is CASSSPPSDGDNEQFF. CDR3 in DNA: TGTGCCAGCAGCTCCCCTCCCTCGGACGGGGACAATGAGCAGTTCTTC.